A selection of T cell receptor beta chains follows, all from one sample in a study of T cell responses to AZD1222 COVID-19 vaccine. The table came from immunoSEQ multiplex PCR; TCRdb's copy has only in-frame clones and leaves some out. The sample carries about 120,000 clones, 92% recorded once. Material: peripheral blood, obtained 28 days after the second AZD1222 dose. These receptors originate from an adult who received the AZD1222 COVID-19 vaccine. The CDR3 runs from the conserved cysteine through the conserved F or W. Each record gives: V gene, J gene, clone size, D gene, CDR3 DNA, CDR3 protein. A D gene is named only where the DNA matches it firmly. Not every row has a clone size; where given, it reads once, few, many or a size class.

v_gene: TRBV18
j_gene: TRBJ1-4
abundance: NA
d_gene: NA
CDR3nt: TGTGCCAGCTCACCACGAGGGATTCAGGGAACTAATGAAAAACTGTTTTTT
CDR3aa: CASSPRGIQGTNEKLFF

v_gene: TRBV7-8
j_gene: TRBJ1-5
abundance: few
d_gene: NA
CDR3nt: TGTGCCAGCAGCTTGAACGATAACCAGCCCCAGCATTTT
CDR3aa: CASSLNDNQPQHF

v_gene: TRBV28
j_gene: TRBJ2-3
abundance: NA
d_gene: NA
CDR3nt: TGTGCCAGCAGAGGAGGGGTGATATTCACAGATACGCAGTATTTT
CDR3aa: CASRGGVIFTDTQYF

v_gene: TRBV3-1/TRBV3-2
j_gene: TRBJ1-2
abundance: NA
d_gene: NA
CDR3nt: TGTGCCAGCAGCCAAGGACAGAGGAATGGCTACACCTTC
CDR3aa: CASSQGQRNGYTF

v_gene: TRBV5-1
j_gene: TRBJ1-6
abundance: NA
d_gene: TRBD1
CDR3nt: TGCGCCAGCAGCACCGAAACGACAGGGGGAGATTCACCCCTCCACTTT
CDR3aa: CASSTETTGGDSPLHF

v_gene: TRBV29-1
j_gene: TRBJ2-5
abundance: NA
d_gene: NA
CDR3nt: TGCAGCGTTGATTTACGACAAGAGACCCAGTACTTC
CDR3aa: CSVDLRQETQYF

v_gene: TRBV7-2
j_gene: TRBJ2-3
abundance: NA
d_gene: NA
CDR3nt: TGTGCCAGCAGCGATATGGGGACCACGGCAGATACGCAGTATTTT
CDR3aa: CASSDMGTTADTQYF

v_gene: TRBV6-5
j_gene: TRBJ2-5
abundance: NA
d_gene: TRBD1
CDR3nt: TGTGCCAGCAAGCCGGGACAGAGTTACCAAGAGACCCAGTACTTC
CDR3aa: CASKPGQSYQETQYF

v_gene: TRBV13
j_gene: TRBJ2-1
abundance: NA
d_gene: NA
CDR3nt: TGTGCCAGCAGCTTAAACGGGGACAATGAGCAGTTCTTC
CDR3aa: CASSLNGDNEQFF

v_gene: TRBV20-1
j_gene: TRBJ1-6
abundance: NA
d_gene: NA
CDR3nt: TGCAGTGCTAGTCCAGTCGGGGGGGCTGCCTATAATTCACCCCTCCACTTT
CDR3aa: CSASPVGGAAYNSPLHF